This T cell receptor beta chain was observed in a study of tumor-infiltrating lymphocytes in primary liver carcinoma. Study-level background: All lesions had stage T1-T3 N0M0 and about 4.2 to 10 cm widths.

To note about this clonotype: The antigen is unknown.

Study results and limitations: Overlap between tumor regions exceeded overlap of tumor with adjacent tissue or blood. The samples were not sorted (they were bulk), so CD4+ and CD8+ repertoires were not compared.

Constant-region priming of approximately 500 ng total RNA yielded TCR beta cDNA. The TCR beta library was amplified through three nested multiplex PCR rounds in a modified ARM-PCR procedure. The first two PCR rounds used TRBV1-TRBV30 forward primers with a C-beta reverse primer, around 10 cycles each. TCRdb analysed the multiplex PCR reads with MiXCR anew, one entry per CDR3 protein. The sample has nearly 200,000 distinct CDR3 sequences, approximately 65% seen once; the top ten hold approximately 7%. Extraction also yielded germline DNA, while blood RNA was obtained from unsorted whole blood. Germline loops: CDR1 SGHRS, CDR2 YFSETQ. The CDR3 runs 14 residues. Trimming left V 4 bases short and J 6 bases short, with 16 bases between.

The source material was peripheral blood. This clonotype was obtained from a woman aged 55 to 70 with primary liver carcinoma and hepatitis B virus infection. This rearrangement joins TRBV5-1 to TRBJ2-5; D may correspond to TRBD1 or TRBD2 (5 bases each). CDR3 bases: TGCGCCAGCAGCCTGGACACTAGACCTCAGACCCAGTACTTC. It encodes CASSLDTRPQTQYF.